These 3 T cell receptor beta chains originate from one sample sequenced in a study of beta chain features in type 1 diabetes. No cognate antigen is known for these TCRs. General study points: All four CD4+ subsets from Type 1 diabetes patients carried moderately but significantly shorter TCRB CDR3s.

The whole isolated RNA underwent reverse transcription, so sequencing captured expressed TCRB transcripts. The repertoire was sequenced with immunoSEQ multiplex PCR; TCRdb's copy has only in-frame clones and lacks some. The table lists hundreds of thousands of clones, approximately 11% of them singletons. The sample taken for sequencing was naive CD4+ T cells from blood. Receptors were obtained from a man aged 25 to 40 with type 1 diabetes.

There are a few counts of this clone. The chain employs TRBV7-8 and TRBJ2-1; the D is unclear. V shed 4 bases and J shed 0 bases, with 10 bases lying between them. Germline CDR1 and CDR2: SGHVS and FQNEAQ. The CDR3 covers 15 residues. CDR3 region: CASSYGRLSYNEQFF. DNA for the CDR3: TGTGCCAGCAGCTATGGTCGACTCTCCTACAATGAGCAGTTCTTC.

The chain links TRBV23-1 to TRBJ1-5, with a tentative D call TRBD1 (6 bases). TRBV23-1 is sorted into the ORF group, with uncertain function. The V gene lost 0 bases and the J gene lost 6 bases, with 12 bases spanning the gap. The CDR3 extends over 15 amino acids. The DNA for the CDR3 is TGCGCCAGCAGTCAATCTCGGGGGGCCTGTCAGCCCCAGCATTTT. Its protein is CASSQSRGACQPQHF.

V usage is TRBV30 and J usage is TRBJ1-4; D is possibly TRBD1 (6 bases). V was clipped by 0 bases and J by 6 bases, with 20 bases between them. CDR1 GTSNPN and CDR2 SVGIG come from the germline V gene (reference sequence). CDR3 length: 17 residues. This chain's CDR3 is CAWSVPRTVMGYEKLFF. CDR3 in DNA: TGTGCCTGGAGTGTGCCCCGGACAGTGATGGGGTATGAAAAACTGTTTTTT.